The T cell receptor beta chain under discussion was sequenced for a study of blood T cell repertoires in COVID-19. This CDR3 comprises 17 residues. J gave up 0 bases and V 6 bases, and 13 bases lay outside the gene matches. CDR1 MDHEN and CDR2 SYDVKM come from the germline V gene. TCRdb's copy holds only in-frame clones and misses some; the assay was immunoSEQ multiplex PCR. Here the sample spans around 61,000 clones, under 90% being singletons. The sequenced sample was peripheral blood. The rearrangement uses TRBV28 and TRBJ1-2; 7 bases are a match to TRBD1. This TCR was sampled from a man aged 45 to 65 with active COVID-19. CDR3 DNA: TGTGCCAGCAGGGGGGGACAGAGAACTTCAGCTAACTATGGCTACACCTTC. Translated: CASRGGQRTSANYGYTF.